The following is a TCR beta chain sequence with its context. Its antigen is still unknown. The source of the sample is a study of Ad26.COV2.S vaccination and SARS-CoV-2 variants. Here immunoSEQ multiplex PCR was the method, and the copy in TCRdb shows in-frame clones only, minus some. In the table there are approximately 460,000 clones, roughly nine tenths of which are singletons. Study findings and constraints: Breadth of non-spike TCRs did not differ between vaccinees and placebo recipients.

Trimming shortened V by 4 bases and J by 13 bases, and 16 bases separated the two germline ends. Germline CDR1 reads SGHDN; CDR2 reads FVKESK. The CDR3 spans 13 residues. Specified treatment: roughly 20 received Ad26.COV2.S at low or high dose, single or two shots; 5 received placebo; per-sample allocation not given. The study sampled participants on day 63 after the first vaccine or placebo injection. Material: peripheral blood, obtained in a trial of Ad26.COV2.S vaccine versus placebo. The sequence was obtained from a person between 18 and 65 years old who received the Ad26.COV2.S COVID-19 vaccine or a placebo. The rearrangement uses TRBV14 and TRBJ1-4, with TRBD1 as a possible D gene (6 bases). DNA for the CDR3: TGTGCCAGCAGCCCCCGCGATAGGGGGGGACTGTTTTTT. Protein sequence: CASSPRDRGGLFF.